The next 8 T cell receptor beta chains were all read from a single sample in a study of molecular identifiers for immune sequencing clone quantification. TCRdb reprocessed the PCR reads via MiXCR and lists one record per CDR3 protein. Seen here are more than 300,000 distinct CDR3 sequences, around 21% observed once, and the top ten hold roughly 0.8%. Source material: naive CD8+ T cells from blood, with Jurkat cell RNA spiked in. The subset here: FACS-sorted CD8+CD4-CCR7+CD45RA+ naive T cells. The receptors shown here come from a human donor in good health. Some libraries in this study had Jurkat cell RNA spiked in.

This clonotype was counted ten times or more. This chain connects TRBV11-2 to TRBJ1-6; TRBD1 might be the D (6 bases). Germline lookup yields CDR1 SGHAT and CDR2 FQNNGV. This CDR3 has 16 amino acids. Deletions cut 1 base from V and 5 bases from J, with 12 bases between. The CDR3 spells CASSLGGTGNNSPLHF. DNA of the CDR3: TGTGCCAGCAGCTTAGGGGGTACAGGGAATAATTCACCCCTCCACTTT.

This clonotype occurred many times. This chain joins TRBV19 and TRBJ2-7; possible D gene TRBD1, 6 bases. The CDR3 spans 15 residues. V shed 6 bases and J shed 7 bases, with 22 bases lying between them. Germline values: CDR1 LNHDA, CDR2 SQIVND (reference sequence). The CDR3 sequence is CASSVGKQGAREQYF. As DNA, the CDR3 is TGTGCCAGTAGCGTTGGAAAACAGGGCGCTAGGGAGCAGTACTTC. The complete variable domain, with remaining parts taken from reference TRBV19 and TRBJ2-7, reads DGGITQSPKYLFRKEGQNVTLSCEQNLNHDAMYWYRQDPGQGLRLIYYSQIVNDFQKGDIAEGYSVSREKKESFPLTVTSAQKNPTAFYLCASSVGKQGAREQYFGPGTRLTVT.

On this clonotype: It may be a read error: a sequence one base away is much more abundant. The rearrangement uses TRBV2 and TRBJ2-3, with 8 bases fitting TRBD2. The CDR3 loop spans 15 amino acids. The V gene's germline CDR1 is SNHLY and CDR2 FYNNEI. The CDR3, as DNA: TGTGCCAGCAGTGGCGAGCGGGGGAGAACAGATACGCAGTTTTTT. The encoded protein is CASSGERGRTDTQFF.

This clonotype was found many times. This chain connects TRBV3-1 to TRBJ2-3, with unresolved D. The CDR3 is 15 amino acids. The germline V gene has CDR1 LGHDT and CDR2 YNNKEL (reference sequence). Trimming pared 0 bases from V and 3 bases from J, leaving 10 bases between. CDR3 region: CASSQDLLSTDTQYF. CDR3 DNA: TGTGCCAGCAGCCAAGATCTTCTCTCAACAGATACGCAGTATTTT.

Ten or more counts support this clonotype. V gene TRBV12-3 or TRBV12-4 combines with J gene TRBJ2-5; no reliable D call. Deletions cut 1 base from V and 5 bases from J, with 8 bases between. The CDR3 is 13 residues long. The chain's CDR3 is CASSLGLVETQYF. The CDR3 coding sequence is TGTGCCAGCAGTTTAGGGCTAGTTGAGACCCAGTACTTC.

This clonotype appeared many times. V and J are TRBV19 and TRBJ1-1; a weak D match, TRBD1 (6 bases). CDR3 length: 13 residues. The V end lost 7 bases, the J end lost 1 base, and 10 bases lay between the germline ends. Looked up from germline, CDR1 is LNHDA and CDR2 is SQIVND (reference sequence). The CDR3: CASTWDTNTEAFF. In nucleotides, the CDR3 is TGTGCCAGTACCTGGGACACGAACACTGAAGCTTTCTTT. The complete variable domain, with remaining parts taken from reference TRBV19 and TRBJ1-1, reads DGGITQSPKYLFRKEGQNVTLSCEQNLNHDAMYWYRQDPGQGLRLIYYSQIVNDFQKGDIAEGYSVSREKKESFPLTVTSAQKNPTAFYLCASTWDTNTEAFFGQGTRLTVV.

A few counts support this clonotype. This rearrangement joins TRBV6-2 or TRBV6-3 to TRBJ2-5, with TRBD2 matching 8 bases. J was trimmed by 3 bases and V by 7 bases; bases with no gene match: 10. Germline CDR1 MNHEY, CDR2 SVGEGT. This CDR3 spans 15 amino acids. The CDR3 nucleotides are TGTGCCAGCACCGGGGGGGGCCTTGGAGAAGAGACCCAGTACTTC. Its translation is CASTGGGLGEETQYF.

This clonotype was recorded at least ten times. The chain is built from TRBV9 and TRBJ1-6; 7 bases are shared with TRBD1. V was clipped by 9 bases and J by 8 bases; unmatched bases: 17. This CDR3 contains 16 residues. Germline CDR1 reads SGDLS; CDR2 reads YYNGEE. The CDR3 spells CAIPLGQGDYDSPLHF. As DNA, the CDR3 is TGTGCCATCCCGCTGGGCCAGGGGGATTATGATTCACCCCTCCACTTT.